The 12 T cell receptor beta chains below come from one sample, sequenced in a study of Tregs in tolerant kidney transplant recipients. Clones were sequenced by immunoSEQ multiplex PCR, and TCRdb holds only the in-frame ones, with some missing. The profile shows about 240,000 clones, about four fifths of them singletons. Specimen: CD4+ T cells from blood. The receptor set was obtained from a human donor in good health.

This chain uses TRBV2 with TRBJ1-3; D gene ambiguous. The CDR3 sequence is 14 residues long. The V gene lost 8 bases and the J gene lost 0 bases, with 11 bases spanning the gap. From germline, CDR1 is SNHLY and CDR2 FYNNEI. CDR3 sequence reads: CASATESSGNTIYF. The CDR3 DNA reads as TGTGCCAGCGCCACGGAGTCCTCTGGAAACACCATATATTTT.

Only one count was recorded for this clone. This chain connects TRBV10-1 to TRBJ2-4, with D unclear. Germline V gene lookup returns CDR1 WNHNN and CDR2 SYGVQD (reference sequence). The ends were cut back, 0 bases at V and 0 bases at J, with 15 bases in the middle. This CDR3 is built from 18 residues. The chain's CDR3 is CASSESVGVTLAKNIQYF. Written as DNA, the CDR3 is TGCGCCAGCAGTGAGTCGGTAGGAGTAACACTAGCCAAAAACATTCAGTACTTC.

The chain carries TRBV7-9 and TRBJ2-5, with unresolved D. CDR3 size: 13 residues. V gave up 0 bases and J gave up 4 bases, with 6 bases separating them. CDR1 is SEHNR and CDR2 is FQNEAQ in the germline V gene (reference sequence). The CDR3 DNA follows: TGTGCCAGCAGCTTAGCGGTAGGAGAGACCCAGTACTTC. Translated: CASSLAVGETQYF. Full variable domain (rest looked up from reference TRBV7-9 and TRBJ2-5): DTGVSQNPRHKITKRGQNVTFRCDPISEHNRLYWYRQTLGQGPEFLTYFQNEAQLEKSRLLSDRFSAERPKGSFSTLEIQRTEQGDSAMYLCASSLAVGETQYFGPGTRLLVL.

The J gene is TRBJ2-1, the V gene TRBV6-4; 11 bases are shared with TRBD2. V lost 7 bases, J lost 7 bases, and 9 bases stayed unmatched. This CDR3 is 15 amino acids long. Germline CDR1 reads MRHNA; CDR2 reads SNTAGT. The CDR3 loop reads CASTVLAGDFNEQFF. CDR3 DNA sequence: TGTGCCAGCACCGTACTAGCGGGAGACTTTAATGAGCAGTTCTTC.

The CDR3 DNA follows: TGCAGCGAGGCGTACCAAGAGACCCAGTACTTC. This translates into CSEAYQETQYF. This sequence joins TRBV20-1 and TRBJ2-5; D gene unclear. The germline CDR1 and CDR2 sequences are DFQATT and SNEGSKA (reference sequence). The length of the CDR3 is 11 residues.

This clone has only one observation. The genes are TRBV7-2 and TRBJ2-5, with D possibly being TRBD1 (6 bases). The CDR3 sequence is 15 residues long. Germline loops: CDR1 SGHTA, CDR2 FQGNSA. V was shortened by 1 base and J by 4 bases, with 13 bases between the two germline ends. DNA of the CDR3: TGTGCCAGCAGCTTAGATTTGAGGGGGTTAGAGACCCAGTACTTC. This codes for CASSLDLRGLETQYF.

V usage is TRBV30 and J usage is TRBJ2-6, with D possibly being TRBD1 (6 bases). The CDR3 length is 16 residues. V lost 0 bases to trimming and J lost 0 bases, with 9 bases between them. In germline, CDR1 is GTSNPN, CDR2 SVGIG (reference sequence). CDR3 in DNA: TGTGCCTGGAGTGTTGGACAGTACTCTGGGGCCAACGTCCTGACTTTC. This encodes CAWSVGQYSGANVLTF.

V usage is TRBV10-1 and J usage is TRBJ2-5, with unresolved D. This CDR3 spans 12 amino acids. V was clipped by 0 bases and J by 12 bases, with 11 bases between them. CDR1 and CDR2 (germline): WNHNN, SYGVQD (reference sequence). The CDR3, as DNA: TGCGCCAGCAGTGAGTCGAATAGTATAAAGTACTTC. Protein product: CASSESNSIKYF.

About this clone itself: This specimen includes other DNA sequences encoding the same CDR3. The rearrangement joins TRBV18 to TRBJ1-1; TRBD1 is a possible D gene (6 bases). Germline values: CDR1 KGHSH, CDR2 LQKENI. Between the trimmed V and J ends, which lost 6 bases and 1 base, there was a span of 15 bases. The CDR3 is made up of 15 amino acids. Here the CDR3 DNA reads TGTGCCAGCTCCCCGGGCGGAGGGGGGAACACTGAAGCTTTCTTT. Protein product: CASSPGGGGNTEAFF.

This chain joins TRBV7-9 and TRBJ1-4; no definite D call. The CDR3 runs to 14 residues. V lost 1 base and J lost 3, with 6 bases in between. Germline V lookup: CDR1 SEHNR, CDR2 FQNEAQ (reference sequence). The CDR3 spells CASSLGAANEKLFF. The CDR3 DNA sequence: TGTGCCAGCAGCTTAGGTGCGGCTAATGAAAAACTGTTTTTT.

V gene TRBV19 combines with J gene TRBJ2-5; the match to TRBD1 covers 8 bases. Germline CDR1 and CDR2: LNHDA and SQIVND (reference sequence). This CDR3 region has 16 residues. Trimming took 0 bases from V and 7 from J; bases not matched to a gene: 10. Written as DNA, the CDR3 is TGTGCCAGTAGTATAGATCATTCAGGGGGCGAGGTGACCCAGTACTTC. Translating gives CASSIDHSGGEVTQYF. Complete variable domain (other parts from reference TRBV19 and TRBJ2-5): DGGITQSPKYLFRKEGQNVTLSCEQNLNHDAMYWYRQDPGQGLRLIYYSQIVNDFQKGDIAEGYSVSREKKESFPLTVTSAQKNPTAFYLCASSIDHSGGEVTQYFGPGTRLLVL.

The CDR3 DNA is TGTGCCAGCTCACCAGGGGGCCACGTCGGGGAGCTGTTTTTT. As protein: CASSPGGHVGELFF. V is TRBV18 and J is TRBJ2-2, with D possibly being TRBD1 (6 bases). The CDR3 is 14 amino acids. Deletions cut 2 bases from V and 7 bases from J, with 11 bases between. Germline CDR1 and CDR2: KGHSH and LQKENI.